The rows below give T cell receptor beta chains drawn from one sample of a study of T cells in Graves' hyperthyroidism and ophthalmopathy. TCRdb fed the multiplex PCR reads into MiXCR, producing one record per CDR3 protein. This table holds about 640,000 distinct CDR3 sequences, less than 25% found once. Input material: blood. The source is a man in his thirties or forties with Graves' ophthalmopathy. CDR3s leave out the opening cysteine and the closing phenylalanine or tryptophan. The order of the fields is D gene, CDR3 length, V gene, J gene, clone size, CDR3 protein. D genes are given only for firm matches. Clone sizes are given selectively: once, few, many, or a class where the clone is expanded.

TRBD2	13	TRBV20-1	TRBJ2-1	-	SASQPPRGGNEQF
TRBD1	12	TRBV5-1	TRBJ2-3	few	ASSLADLGTGRY
-	12	TRBV20-1	TRBJ2-5	-	SARDLGAGETQY
TRBD2	13	TRBV5-1	TRBJ2-5	-	ASSWGGSVQETQY
TRBD2	15	TRBV28	TRBJ2-7	few	ASSLTSGRAVGYEQY
-	13	TRBV28	TRBJ2-1	few	ASSLPVVGYNEQF
-	12	TRBV20-1	TRBJ2-5	few	SAPSIRISGTQY
TRBD2	12	TRBV6-1	TRBJ2-3	few	ASAGTSGTDTQY
-	13	TRBV3-1	TRBJ1-5	many	ASSQAGGRDQPQH
TRBD1	11	TRBV14	TRBJ1-1	many	ASARDRNTEAF
TRBD2	13	TRBV5-1	TRBJ2-2	many	ASSLRSGDTGELF
-	13	TRBV20-1	TRBJ2-1	few	SPSPGSGSYNEQF
-	13	TRBV7-9	TRBJ2-1	-	ASSLVSESRVEQF
-	14	TRBV27	TRBJ2-3	few	ASSGIRSLSTDTQY
-	11	TRBV12-3/TRBV12-4	TRBJ1-1	many	ASSFGIYTEAF
-	11	TRBV28	TRBJ1-4	few	ASTGTVNEKLF
TRBD2	13	TRBV2	TRBJ2-5	-	ASSEGGGRDETQY
TRBD2	14	TRBV20-1	TRBJ2-2	few	SAIPTSGLNTGELF
-	17	TRBV6-6	TRBJ2-1	few	ASSYPPDEGWTRSDEQF
-	12	TRBV28	TRBJ1-2	many	ASRAGGQAYGYT
-	12	TRBV6-2/TRBV6-3	TRBJ2-1	-	ASSSLPGSNEQF
TRBD2	13	TRBV13	TRBJ2-5	-	ASSSGREEAETQY
TRBD2	13	TRBV11-2	TRBJ2-1	many	ASSGFSGRANEQF
TRBD1	12	TRBV7-9	TRBJ1-1	-	ASSRGTADSEAF
-	12	TRBV27	TRBJ2-7	few	ASSLKGGPYEQY
TRBD1	11	TRBV18	TRBJ2-1	many	ASSPGQGGEQF
-	12	TRBV30	TRBJ1-3	-	AWSVSNSGNTIY
-	13	TRBV9	TRBJ2-3	-	ASSVAGILTDTQY
-	12	TRBV28	TRBJ2-3	many	ASSFASIMVTQY
-	14	TRBV20-1	TRBJ1-5	-	SASGGGSDSGQPQH
-	13	TRBV11-2	TRBJ2-3	few	ASSHPGPGTDTQY
-	14	TRBV3-1	TRBJ1-6	-	ASSQEQSSYNSPLH
TRBD1	12	TRBV7-2	TRBJ2-5	few	ASSYWTGRETQY
-	12	TRBV5-1	TRBJ2-3	-	ASTLGGGTDTQY
-	11	TRBV5-1	TRBJ1-1	many	ASSFYDNTEAF
TRBD2	14	TRBV19	TRBJ2-1	-	ASSIAGLPNPGEQF
-	11	TRBV27	TRBJ1-1	few	ASNETPYTEAF
TRBD2	12	TRBV2	TRBJ2-1	-	ASSPRTSGTEQF
-	13	TRBV10-3	TRBJ1-1	few	AISESVGAHTEAF
-	13	TRBV15	TRBJ1-3	-	ATHQHTVSGNTIY
-	13	TRBV9	TRBJ1-3	-	ASSPYSGAGNTIY
-	12	TRBV6-1	TRBJ2-7	few	ASSAERYSYEQY
TRBD1	14	TRBV27	TRBJ1-2	few	ASSLGPQQGAQGYT
-	11	TRBV10-2	TRBJ2-2	-	ASSDKGTGELF
TRBD1	13	TRBV7-3	TRBJ2-2	-	ASSQGQTNTGELF
-	13	TRBV7-9	TRBJ2-2	-	ASSNGRRNAGELF
TRBD1	16	TRBV6-5	TRBJ1-2	-	ASSYSPGQGPINYGYT